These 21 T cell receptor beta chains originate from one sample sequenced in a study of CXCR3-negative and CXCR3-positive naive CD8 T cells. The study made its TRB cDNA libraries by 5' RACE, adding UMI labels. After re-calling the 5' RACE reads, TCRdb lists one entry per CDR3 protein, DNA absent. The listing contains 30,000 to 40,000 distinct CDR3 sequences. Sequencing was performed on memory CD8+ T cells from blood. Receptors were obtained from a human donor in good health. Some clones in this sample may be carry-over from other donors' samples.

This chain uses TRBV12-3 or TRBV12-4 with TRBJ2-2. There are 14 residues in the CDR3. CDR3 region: CASSSGANTGELFF.

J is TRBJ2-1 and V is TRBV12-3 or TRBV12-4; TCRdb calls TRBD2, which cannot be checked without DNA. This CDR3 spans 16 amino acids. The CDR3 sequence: CASSSTGTRSYNEQFF.

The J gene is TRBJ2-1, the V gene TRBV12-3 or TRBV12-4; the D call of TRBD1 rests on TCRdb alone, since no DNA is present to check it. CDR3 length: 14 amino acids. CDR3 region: CASSLTGLYNEQFF.

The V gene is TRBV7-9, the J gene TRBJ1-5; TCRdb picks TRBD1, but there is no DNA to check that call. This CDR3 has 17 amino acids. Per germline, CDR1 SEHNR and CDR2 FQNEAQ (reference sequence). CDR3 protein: CASSRGVLQGSNQPQHF.

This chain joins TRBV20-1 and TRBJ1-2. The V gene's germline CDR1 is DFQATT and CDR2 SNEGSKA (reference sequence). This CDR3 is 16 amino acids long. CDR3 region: CSAREASVSANYGYTF.

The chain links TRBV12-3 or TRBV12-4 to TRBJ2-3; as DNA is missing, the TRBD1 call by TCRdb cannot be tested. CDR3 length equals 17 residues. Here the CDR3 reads CASSPDRVAMDGDTQYF.

CDR3: CASSGAWGYEQYF. The chain uses TRBV5-6 and TRBJ2-7; TCRdb's D call, TRBD1, is unchecked because there is no DNA. The CDR3 extends over 13 amino acids. Germline CDR1 is SGHDT and CDR2 is YYEEEE. The complete variable domain, with remaining parts taken from reference TRBV5-6 and TRBJ2-7, reads DAGVTQSPTHLIKTRGQQVTLRCSPKSGHDTVSWYQQALGQGPQFIFQYYEEEERQRGNFPDRFSGHQFPNYSSELNVNALLLGDSALYLCASSGAWGYEQYFGPGTRLTVT.

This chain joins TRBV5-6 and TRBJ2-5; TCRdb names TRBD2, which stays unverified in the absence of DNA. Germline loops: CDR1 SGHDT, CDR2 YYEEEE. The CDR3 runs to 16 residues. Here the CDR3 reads CASSLAAFAGQETQYF.

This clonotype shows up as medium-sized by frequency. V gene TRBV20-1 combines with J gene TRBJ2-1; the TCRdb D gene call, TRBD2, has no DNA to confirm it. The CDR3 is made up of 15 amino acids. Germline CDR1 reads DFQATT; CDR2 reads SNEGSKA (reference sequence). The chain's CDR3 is CSARDVAGGDNEQFF.

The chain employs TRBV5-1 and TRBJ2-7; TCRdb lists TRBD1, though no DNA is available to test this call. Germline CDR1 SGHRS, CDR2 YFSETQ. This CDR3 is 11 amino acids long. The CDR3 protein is CASRQGKEQYF.

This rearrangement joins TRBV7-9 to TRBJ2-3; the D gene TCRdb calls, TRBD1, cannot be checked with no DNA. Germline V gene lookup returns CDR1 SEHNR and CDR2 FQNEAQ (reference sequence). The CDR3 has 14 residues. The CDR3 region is CASSPAALTDTQYF.

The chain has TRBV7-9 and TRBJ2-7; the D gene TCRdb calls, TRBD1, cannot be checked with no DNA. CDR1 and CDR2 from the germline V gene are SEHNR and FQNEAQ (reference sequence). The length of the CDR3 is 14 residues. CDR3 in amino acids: CASSAGPSSYEQYF.

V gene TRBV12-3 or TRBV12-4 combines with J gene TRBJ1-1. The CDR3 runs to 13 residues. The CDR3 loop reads CASTLGKDTEAFF.

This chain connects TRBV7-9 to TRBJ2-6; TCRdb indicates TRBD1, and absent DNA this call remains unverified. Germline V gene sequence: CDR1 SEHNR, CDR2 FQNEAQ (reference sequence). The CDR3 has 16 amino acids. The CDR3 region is CASSLGQPSGANVLTF.

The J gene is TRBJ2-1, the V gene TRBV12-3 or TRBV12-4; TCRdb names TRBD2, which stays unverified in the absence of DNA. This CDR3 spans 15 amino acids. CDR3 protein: CASSRLAGGSNEQFF.

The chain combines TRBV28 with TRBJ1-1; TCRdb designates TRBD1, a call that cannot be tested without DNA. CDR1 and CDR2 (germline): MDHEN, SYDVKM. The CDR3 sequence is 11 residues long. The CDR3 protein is CASSKTGEAFF.

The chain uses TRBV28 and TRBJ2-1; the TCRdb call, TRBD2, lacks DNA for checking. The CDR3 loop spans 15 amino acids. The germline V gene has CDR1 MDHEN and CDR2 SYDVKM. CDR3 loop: CASRQREGPYNEQFF. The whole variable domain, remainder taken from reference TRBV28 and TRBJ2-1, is DVKVTQSSRYLVKRTGEKVFLECVQDMDHENMFWYRQDPGLGLRLIYFSYDVKMKEKGDIPEGYSVSREKKERFSLILESASTNQTSMYLCASRQREGPYNEQFFGPGTRLTVL.

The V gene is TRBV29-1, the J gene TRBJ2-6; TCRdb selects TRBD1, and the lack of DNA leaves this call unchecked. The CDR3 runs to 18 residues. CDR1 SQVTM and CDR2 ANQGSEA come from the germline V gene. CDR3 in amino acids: CSVDVGQAPFSGANVLTF.

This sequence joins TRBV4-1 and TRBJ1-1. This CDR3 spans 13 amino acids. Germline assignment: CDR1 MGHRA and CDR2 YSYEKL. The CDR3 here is CASSILEGTEAFF.

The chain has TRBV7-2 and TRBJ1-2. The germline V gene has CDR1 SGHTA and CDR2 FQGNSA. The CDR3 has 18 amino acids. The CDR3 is CASSLPFPTFRVDGGYTF.

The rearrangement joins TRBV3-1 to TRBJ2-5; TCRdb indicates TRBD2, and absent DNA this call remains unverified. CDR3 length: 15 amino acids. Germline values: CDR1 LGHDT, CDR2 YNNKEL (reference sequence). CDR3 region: CASSHGGVAEETQYF.